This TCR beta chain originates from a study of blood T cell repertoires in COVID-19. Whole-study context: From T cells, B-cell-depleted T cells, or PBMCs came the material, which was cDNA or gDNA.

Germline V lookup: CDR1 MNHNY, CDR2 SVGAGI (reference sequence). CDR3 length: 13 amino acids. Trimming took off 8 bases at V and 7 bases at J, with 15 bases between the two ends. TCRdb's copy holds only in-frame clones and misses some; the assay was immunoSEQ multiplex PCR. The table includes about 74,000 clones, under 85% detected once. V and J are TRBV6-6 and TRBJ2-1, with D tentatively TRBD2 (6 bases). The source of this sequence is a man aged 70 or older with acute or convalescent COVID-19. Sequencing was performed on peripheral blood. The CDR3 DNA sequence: TGTGCCAGCTCCCACGGAGGGAGGAATGAGCAGTTCTTC. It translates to CASSHGGRNEQFF.